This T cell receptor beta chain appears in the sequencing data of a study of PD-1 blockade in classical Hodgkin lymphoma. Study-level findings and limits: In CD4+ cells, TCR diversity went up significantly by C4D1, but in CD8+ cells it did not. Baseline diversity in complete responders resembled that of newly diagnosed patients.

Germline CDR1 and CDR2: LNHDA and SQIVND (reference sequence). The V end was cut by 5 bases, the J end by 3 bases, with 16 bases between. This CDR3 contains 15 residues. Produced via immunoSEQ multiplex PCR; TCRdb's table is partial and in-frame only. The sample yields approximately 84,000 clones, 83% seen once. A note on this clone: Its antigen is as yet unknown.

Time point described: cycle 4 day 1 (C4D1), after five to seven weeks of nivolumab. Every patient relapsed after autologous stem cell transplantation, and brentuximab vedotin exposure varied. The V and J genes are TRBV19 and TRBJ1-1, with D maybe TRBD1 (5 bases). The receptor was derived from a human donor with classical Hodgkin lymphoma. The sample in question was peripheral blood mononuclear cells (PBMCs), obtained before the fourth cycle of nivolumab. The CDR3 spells CASSDLFRGDTEAFF. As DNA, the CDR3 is TGTGCCAGTAGTGATCTGTTCAGAGGGGACACTGAAGCTTTCTTT.